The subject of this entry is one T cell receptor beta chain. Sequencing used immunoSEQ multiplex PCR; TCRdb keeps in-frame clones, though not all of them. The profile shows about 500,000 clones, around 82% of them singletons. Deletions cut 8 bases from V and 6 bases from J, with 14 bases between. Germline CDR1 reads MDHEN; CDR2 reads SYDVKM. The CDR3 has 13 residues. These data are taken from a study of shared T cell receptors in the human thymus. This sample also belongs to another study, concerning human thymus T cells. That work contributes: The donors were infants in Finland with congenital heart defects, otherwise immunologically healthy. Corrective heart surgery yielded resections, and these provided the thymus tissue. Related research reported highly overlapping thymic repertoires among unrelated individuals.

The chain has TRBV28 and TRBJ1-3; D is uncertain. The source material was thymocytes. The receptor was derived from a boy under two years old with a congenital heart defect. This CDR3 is CASSGSTLNTIYF. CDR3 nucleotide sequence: TGTGCCAGCTCAGGATCTACACTAAACACCATATATTTT.